This TCR beta chain is drawn from a study of Ad26.COV2.S vaccination and SARS-CoV-2 variants. Across the study: Within the COV1001 Ad26.COV2.S trial arm, the donor was enrolled.

Germline values: CDR1 MNHNY, CDR2 SVGAGI (reference sequence). This CDR3 spans 14 amino acids. Trimming took off 2 bases at V and 6 bases at J, with 13 bases between the two ends. Treatment described: roughly 18 received Ad26.COV2.S at low or high dose, single or two shots; about 5 received placebo; per-sample allocation not given. Sampling was done on day 63 after the first vaccine or placebo injection. The protocol was immunoSEQ multiplex PCR, while the TCRdb copy is restricted to in-frame clones and leaves out a portion. The table lists about 350,000 clones, approximately 85% of them singletons, with around 3% in the top ten.

The receptor comes from a person between 18 and 59 years old who received the Ad26.COV2.S COVID-19 vaccine or a placebo. This sample comprised peripheral blood, obtained in a trial of Ad26.COV2.S vaccine versus placebo. The chain recombines TRBV6-6 with TRBJ1-1; D is unresolved. The CDR3 region has the DNA TGTGCCAGCAGTTACCCCGACGGCATGGCTGAAGCTTTCTTT. Protein: CASSYPDGMAEAFF.